This TCR beta chain emerged from a study of identifying expanded T cells in peripheral blood. The CDR3 consists of 18 residues. CDR1 is MGHDK, CDR2 SYGVNS, per germline. V lost 6 bases to trimming and J lost 0 bases; unmatched junction nucleotides: 4. The repertoire was sequenced with immunoSEQ multiplex PCR; TCRdb's copy has only in-frame clones and lacks some. The repertoire holds approximately 92,000 clones, with approximately 85% as singletons. The V and J genes are TRBV25-1 and TRBJ2-2; 16 bases match TRBD2. This sequence was found in a person between 18 and 75 years old in good health. Sequenced sample: blood. The chain's CDR3 is CASSKGLAGGTNTGELFF. The CDR3 DNA follows: TGTGCCAGCAGCAAGGGACTAGCGGGGGGGACGAACACCGGGGAGCTGTTTTTT.